The 20 T cell receptor beta chains below all came from one sample that was sequenced in a study of molecular identifiers for immune sequencing clone quantification. TCRdb called the PCR reads again in MiXCR, with one record for every CDR3 protein. This table holds about half a million distinct CDR3 sequences, about 21% found once. The specimen sequenced was naive CD8+ T cells from blood, with Jurkat cell RNA spiked in. Specified subset: FACS-sorted CD8+CD4-CCR7+CD45RA+ naive T cells. These receptors all stem from a human donor in good health. Some libraries in this study had Jurkat cell RNA spiked in.

The rearrangement uses TRBV6-2 or TRBV6-3 and TRBJ2-5, with 11 bases that match TRBD2. The ends lost 0 bases at V and 5 bases at J; junction bases unmatched: 14. This CDR3 contains 19 residues. Germline assignment: CDR1 MNHEY and CDR2 SVGEGT. CDR3 region: CASSYSVTTSGGHRETQYF. The CDR3 DNA reads as TGTGCCAGCAGTTACTCGGTAACTACTAGCGGGGGCCACCGGGAGACCCAGTACTTC.

This clonotype was recorded a few times. DNA for the CDR3: TGTGCCACCAGTGACCCCCGGACAAGCGCGAACACCGGGGAGCTGTTTTTT. It specifies CATSDPRTSANTGELFF. V is TRBV24-1 and J is TRBJ2-2, with D possibly matching TRBD1 (5 bases). The CDR3 has 17 amino acids. The V end was cut by 4 bases, the J end by 0 bases, with 14 bases between. Germline-derived CDR1 and CDR2 are KGHDR and SFDVKD.

This clonotype was counted many times. The chain has TRBV20-1 and TRBJ2-3; possibly TRBD2 for D (7 bases). This CDR3 spans 16 amino acids. Trimming left V 5 bases short and J 9 bases short, with 27 bases between. Germline V CDR1 and CDR2: DFQATT, SNEGSKA (reference sequence). CDR3: CSAEGDGTKAVATQYF. The DNA of the CDR3 is TGCAGTGCTGAGGGGGATGGGACTAAAGCCGTTGCCACGCAGTATTTT.

The chain employs TRBV7-2 and TRBJ2-3; possible D gene TRBD1, 6 bases. The CDR3 has 16 residues. Trimming took 4 bases from V and 0 from J, leaving 14 bases between them. In germline, CDR1 is SGHTA, CDR2 FQGNSA. In DNA form, the CDR3 reads TGTGCCAGCAGCTACAGGGAAGGAACTAGCACAGATACGCAGTATTTT. Its protein is CASSYREGTSTDTQYF.

This clonotype was observed many times. The J gene is TRBJ1-1, the V gene TRBV29-1; D is undetermined. The CDR3 has 12 residues. Deletions cut 3 bases from V and 4 bases from J, with 9 bases between. The germline CDR1 and CDR2 sequences are SQVTM and ANQGSEA. The CDR3 spells CSVELVSTEAFF. The CDR3 region has the DNA TGCAGCGTTGAGTTGGTGAGCACTGAAGCTTTCTTT. Together with reference TRBV29-1 and TRBJ1-1, the CDR3 gives the full variable domain: SAVISQKPSRDICQRGTSLTIQCQVDSQVTMMFWYRQQPGQSLTLIATANQGSEATYESGFVIDKFPISRPNLTFSTLTVSNMSPEDSSIYLCSVELVSTEAFFGQGTRLTVV.

Concerning this clonotype itself: The germline gene is not matched at one end of the junction; a read error may be the cause. The chain uses TRBV19 and TRBJ1-6, with TRBD1 matching 8 bases. The CDR3 contains 15 residues. Germline V gives CDR1 LNHDA, CDR2 SQIVND (reference sequence). The CDR3 protein is CASRTGSRGNSPLRF. The CDR3 DNA reads as TGTGCCAGCCGGACAGGGTCCAGGGGGAATTCACCCCTCCGCTTT.

Regarding this clonotype: A single base separates this from a much larger clone, so it may be a read error. The V gene is TRBV5-1, the J gene TRBJ2-3; the D gene is possibly TRBD2 (7 bases). This CDR3 has 16 residues. Germline V gene data show CDR1 as SGHRS and CDR2 as YFSETQ. Trimming pared 0 bases from V and 7 bases from J, leaving 18 bases between. The CDR3 DNA is TGCGCCAGCAGCTTGGATTGGGGGGGCGGCTCAAATACGCAGTATTTT. Translated, it gives CASSLDWGGGSNTQYF.

This clonotype was detected only a few times. This chain uses TRBV25-1 with TRBJ2-1; D is ambiguous. CDR1 is MGHDK and CDR2 is SYGVNS in the germline V gene. V lost 3 bases, J lost 5 bases, and 8 bases lay in between. The CDR3 is made up of 13 amino acids. DNA for the CDR3: TGTGCCAGCAGTGATTCAGTCGACAATGAGCAGTTCTTC. Translating it yields CASSDSVDNEQFF. Full variable domain (missing parts from reference TRBV25-1 and TRBJ2-1): EADIYQTPRYLVIGTGKKITLECSQTMGHDKMYWYQQDPGMELHLIHYSYGVNSTEKGDLSSESTVSRIRTEHFPLTLESARPSHTSQYLCASSDSVDNEQFFGPGTRLTVL.

This clonotype came up a few times. The chain links TRBV9 to TRBJ2-3; 9 positions agree with TRBD1. The CDR3 is 16 amino acids. Germline-derived CDR1 and CDR2 are SGDLS and YYNGEE. V trimming: 5 bases; J trimming: 4 bases; junction bases outside the gene matches: 11. CDR3 residues: CASSDGQGFVSDTQYF. The CDR3 DNA reads as TGTGCCAGCAGTGATGGACAGGGGTTCGTTTCAGATACGCAGTATTTT.

This clonotype was observed many times. This chain connects TRBV9 to TRBJ2-7, with 10 positions matching TRBD1. The ends lost 3 bases at V and 5 bases at J; junction bases unmatched: 11. This CDR3 comprises 16 residues. The V gene's germline CDR1 is SGDLS and CDR2 YYNGEE. CDR3 DNA: TGTGCCAGCAGCGCCCGAACCGGGACAGGGGACCACGAGCAGTACTTC. Translation: CASSARTGTGDHEQYF.

V gene TRBV7-9 combines with J gene TRBJ1-1; no clear D gene. Germline CDR1 reads SEHNR; CDR2 reads FQNEAQ (reference sequence). The CDR3 is 14 amino acids. V shed 1 base and J shed 7 bases, with 13 bases lying between them. CDR3 bases: TGTGCCAGCAGCTTAGGAGTAGGGATCGGTGAAGCTTTCTTT. Its translation is CASSLGVGIGEAFF. The whole variable domain, filled in from reference TRBV7-9 and TRBJ1-1, reads DTGVSQNPRHKITKRGQNVTFRCDPISEHNRLYWYRQTLGQGPEFLTYFQNEAQLEKSRLLSDRFSAERPKGSFSTLEIQRTEQGDSAMYLCASSLGVGIGEAFFGQGTRLTVV.

This clonotype was seen many times. This chain connects TRBV20-1 to TRBJ1-1; TRBD1 is a possible D gene (6 bases). Trimming pared 1 base from V and 6 bases from J, leaving 15 bases between. Looked up from germline, CDR1 is DFQATT and CDR2 is SNEGSKA (reference sequence). CDR3 length: 14 residues. CDR3 nucleotide sequence: TGCAGTGCTAGAGCAGGGGTGGTGCTCTCTGAAGCTTTCTTT. As protein: CSARAGVVLSEAFF.

This clonotype has at least ten counts. This sequence joins TRBV9 and TRBJ1-1; 8 bases are shared with TRBD1. The CDR3 extends over 14 amino acids. CDR1 SGDLS and CDR2 YYNGEE come from the germline V gene. Germline trimming cut 1 base from V and 8 bases from J; bases unmatched to any gene: 7. This CDR3 reads CASSVFQGAYEAFF. For the CDR3, the DNA is TGTGCCAGCAGCGTATTCCAGGGGGCATACGAAGCTTTCTTT.

This clonotype has only a few counts. Relative to the germline gene, one junction end is altered; a read error may explain this. The chain is built from TRBV28 and TRBJ2-7; the D gene is possibly TRBD1 (5 bases). This CDR3 comprises 13 residues. In germline, CDR1 is MDHEN, CDR2 SYDVKM. The DNA of the CDR3 is TGTGGCAGCAGTTTTGGGCAGGGCTACGAGCAGTACTTC. It encodes CGSSFGQGYEQYF.

This clonotype appeared a few times. This chain uses TRBV7-6 with TRBJ1-1; 7 bases line up with TRBD1. Germline trimming cut 0 bases from V and 9 bases from J; bases unmatched to any gene: 1. This CDR3 is 12 amino acids long. Germline V gene lookup returns CDR1 SGHVS and CDR2 FNYEAQ. The CDR3: CASSLATGKAFF. As DNA, the CDR3 is TGTGCCAGCAGCTTAGCGACAGGGAAAGCTTTCTTT.

This clonotype appeared many times. The chain employs TRBV3-1 and TRBJ2-3; perhaps D is TRBD1 or TRBD2 (5 bases each). CDR3 length equals 15 residues. Trimming removed 0 bases from V and 4 bases from J, with 11 bases in between. Germline-derived CDR1 and CDR2 are LGHDT and YNNKEL (reference sequence). The CDR3 DNA reads TGTGCCAGCAGCCAAGATCTGGGGGTAGCAGATACGCAGTATTTT. It encodes CASSQDLGVADTQYF.

On this clonotype: Being one base from a much bigger clone, this may be a read error. No conserved phenylalanine or tryptophan ends this CDR3, so it is likely a read error. The chain recombines TRBV7-9 with TRBJ2-2; 7 bases fit TRBD1. The germline gives CDR1 SEHNR, CDR2 FQNEAQ (reference sequence). The length of the CDR3 is 13 residues. Trimming at V came to 4 bases and at J to 5 bases, leaving 1 base not matched to a gene. Written as DNA, the CDR3 is TGTGCCAGCAGCTCCAGGGGGACCGGGGAGCTGTTTTCT. This sequence encodes CASSSRGTGELFS.

This clonotype has more than one count but fewer than ten. The V gene is TRBV5-6, the J gene TRBJ2-2, with a possible D match to TRBD1 (6 bases). This CDR3 has 17 amino acids. Trimming took 3 bases from V and 4 from J, leaving 19 bases between them. Germline lookup yields CDR1 SGHDT and CDR2 YYEEEE. CDR3 residues: CASSSKQGHFSTGELFF. The CDR3 bases are TGTGCCAGCAGCTCTAAACAGGGCCACTTCAGCACCGGGGAGCTGTTTTTT.

This clonotype has a handful of counts. V usage is TRBV4-3 and J usage is TRBJ2-1; TRBD2 aligns across 11 bases. Germline trimming cut 0 bases from V and 13 bases from J; bases unmatched to any gene: 5. Per the germline V gene, CDR1 is LGHNA and CDR2 is YSLEER. The CDR3 has 14 amino acids. The CDR3 DNA sequence: TGCGCCAGCAGCCAAGATCGTCTAGCGGGGGGTCAGTTCTTC. Its protein product is CASSQDRLAGGQFF.

This clonotype has ten or more counts. This sequence joins TRBV20-1 and TRBJ2-7, with 15 bases aligning to TRBD2. J gave up 4 bases and V 4 bases, and 2 bases lay outside the gene matches. From germline, CDR1 is DFQATT and CDR2 SNEGSKA (reference sequence). CDR3 length: 14 residues. The CDR3 protein is CSATGTSGGYEQYF. CDR3 coding DNA: TGCAGTGCTACTGGGACTAGCGGGGGGTACGAGCAGTACTTC.